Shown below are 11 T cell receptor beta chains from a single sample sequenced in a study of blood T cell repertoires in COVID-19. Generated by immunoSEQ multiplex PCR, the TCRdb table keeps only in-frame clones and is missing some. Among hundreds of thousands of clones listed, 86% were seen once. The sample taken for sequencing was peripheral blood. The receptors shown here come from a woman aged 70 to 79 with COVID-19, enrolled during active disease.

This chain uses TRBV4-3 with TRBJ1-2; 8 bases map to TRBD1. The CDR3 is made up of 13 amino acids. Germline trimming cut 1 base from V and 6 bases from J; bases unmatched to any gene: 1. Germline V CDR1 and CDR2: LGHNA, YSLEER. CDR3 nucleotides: TGCGCCAGCAGCCAAGGGACAGGGAATGGCTACACCTTC. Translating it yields CASSQGTGNGYTF.

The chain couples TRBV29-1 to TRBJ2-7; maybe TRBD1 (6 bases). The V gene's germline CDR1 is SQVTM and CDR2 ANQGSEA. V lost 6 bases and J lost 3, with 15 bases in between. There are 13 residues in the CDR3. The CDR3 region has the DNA TGCAGCGTCCAAACAGGGACCCTCTACGAGCAGTACTTC. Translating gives CSVQTGTLYEQYF.

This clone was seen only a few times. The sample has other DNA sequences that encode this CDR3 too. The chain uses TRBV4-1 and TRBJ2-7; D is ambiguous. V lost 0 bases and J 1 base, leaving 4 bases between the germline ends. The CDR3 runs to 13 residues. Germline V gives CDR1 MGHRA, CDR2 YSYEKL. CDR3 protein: CASSQDLSYEQYF. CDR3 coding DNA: TGCGCCAGCAGCCAAGATTTATCCTACGAGCAGTACTTC.

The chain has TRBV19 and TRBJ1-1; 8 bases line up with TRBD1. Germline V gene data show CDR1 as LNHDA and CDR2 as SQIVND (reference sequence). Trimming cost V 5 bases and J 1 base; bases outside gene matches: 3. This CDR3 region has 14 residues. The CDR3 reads CASSSGQGNTEAFF. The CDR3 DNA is TGTGCCAGTAGTTCTGGACAGGGGAACACTGAAGCTTTCTTT.

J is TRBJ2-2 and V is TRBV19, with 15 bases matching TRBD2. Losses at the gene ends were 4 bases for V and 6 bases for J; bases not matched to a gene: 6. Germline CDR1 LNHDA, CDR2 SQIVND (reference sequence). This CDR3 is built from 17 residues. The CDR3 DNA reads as TGTGCCAGTAGTAGGGCTGGACTAGCGGGGGGGCCCGGGGAGCTGTTTTTT. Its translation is CASSRAGLAGGPGELFF. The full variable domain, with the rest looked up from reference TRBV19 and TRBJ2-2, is DGGITQSPKYLFRKEGQNVTLSCEQNLNHDAMYWYRQDPGQGLRLIYYSQIVNDFQKGDIAEGYSVSREKKESFPLTVTSAQKNPTAFYLCASSRAGLAGGPGELFFGEGSRLTVL.

CDR3 amino acids: CASSPPTGDYNSPLHF. As DNA, the CDR3 is TGTGCCAGCTCACCACCCACAGGGGACTATAATTCACCCCTCCACTTT. The chain couples TRBV18 to TRBJ1-6, with 7 bases identical to TRBD1. J was trimmed by 3 bases and V by 0 bases; bases with no gene match: 2. The CDR3 extends over 16 amino acids. Germline assignment: CDR1 KGHSH and CDR2 LQKENI.

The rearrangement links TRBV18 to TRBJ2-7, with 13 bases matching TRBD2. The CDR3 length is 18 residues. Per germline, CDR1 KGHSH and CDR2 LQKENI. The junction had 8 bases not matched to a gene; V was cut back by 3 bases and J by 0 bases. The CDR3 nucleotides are TGTGCCAGCTCACCCCGAGGACTAGCGGGGGCCACCTCCTACGAGCAGTACTTC. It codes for CASSPRGLAGATSYEQYF. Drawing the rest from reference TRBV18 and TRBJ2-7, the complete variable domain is NAGVMQNPRHLVRRRGQEARLRCSPMKGHSHVYWYRQLPEEGLKFMVYLQKENIIDESGMPKERFSAEFPKEGPSILRIQQVVRGDSAAYFCASSPRGLAGATSYEQYFGPGTRLTVT.

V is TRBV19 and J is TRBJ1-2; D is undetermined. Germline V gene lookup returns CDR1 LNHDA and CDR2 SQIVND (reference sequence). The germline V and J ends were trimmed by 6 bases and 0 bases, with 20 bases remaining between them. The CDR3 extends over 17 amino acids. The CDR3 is CASSATLGQEANYGYTF. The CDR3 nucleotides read TGTGCCAGTAGCGCCACCCTCGGGCAGGAGGCTAACTATGGCTACACCTTC.

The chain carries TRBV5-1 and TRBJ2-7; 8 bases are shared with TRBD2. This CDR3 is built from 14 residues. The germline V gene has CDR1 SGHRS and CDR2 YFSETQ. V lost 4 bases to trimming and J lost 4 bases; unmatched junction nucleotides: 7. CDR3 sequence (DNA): TGCGCCAGCAGCCCGGGGGGGGATCAGTACGAGCAGTACTTC. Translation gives CASSPGGDQYEQYF.

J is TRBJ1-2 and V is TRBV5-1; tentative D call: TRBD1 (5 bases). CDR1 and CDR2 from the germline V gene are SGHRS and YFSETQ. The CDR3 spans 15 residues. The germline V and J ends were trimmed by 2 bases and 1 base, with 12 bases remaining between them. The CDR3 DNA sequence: TGCGCCAGCAGCTTTGGTCCAGGGCTTAACTATGGCTACACCTTC. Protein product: CASSFGPGLNYGYTF. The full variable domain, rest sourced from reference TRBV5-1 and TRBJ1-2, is KAGVTQTPRYLIKTRGQQVTLSCSPISGHRSVSWYQQTPGQGLQFLFEYFSETQRNKGNFPGRFSGRQFSNSRSEMNVSTLELGDSALYLCASSFGPGLNYGYTFGSGTRLTVV.

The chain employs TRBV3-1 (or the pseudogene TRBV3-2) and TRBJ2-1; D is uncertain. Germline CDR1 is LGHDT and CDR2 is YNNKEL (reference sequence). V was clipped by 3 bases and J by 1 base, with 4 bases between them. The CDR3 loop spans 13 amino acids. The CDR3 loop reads CASSHGSYNEQFF. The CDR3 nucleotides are TGTGCCAGCAGCCACGGTTCCTACAATGAGCAGTTCTTC.